This T cell receptor beta chain was identified during a study of blood T cells in healthy people across ages. Then a second PCR, running roughly 7 to 11 cycles, was carried out with a sample-barcoded 5' primer and a J-beta primer mix. One entry per CDR3 protein results from TCRdb running MiXCR on the 5' RACE reads. Of some 640,000 distinct CDR3 sequences listed, 25% to 30% are singletons. This clonotype has ten or more counts. The TCR sequence derives from a woman of 80 years or more in good health. Sample: blood.

In nucleotides, the CDR3 is TGTGCCAGCACCCCCGGGAGGTCCTACGAGCAGTACTTC. Translation: CASTPGRSYEQYF. The J gene is TRBJ2-7, the V gene TRBV12-3 or TRBV12-4, with 7 bases aligning to TRBD2. This CDR3 spans 13 amino acids. J gave up 1 base and V 7 bases, and 4 bases lay outside the gene matches.